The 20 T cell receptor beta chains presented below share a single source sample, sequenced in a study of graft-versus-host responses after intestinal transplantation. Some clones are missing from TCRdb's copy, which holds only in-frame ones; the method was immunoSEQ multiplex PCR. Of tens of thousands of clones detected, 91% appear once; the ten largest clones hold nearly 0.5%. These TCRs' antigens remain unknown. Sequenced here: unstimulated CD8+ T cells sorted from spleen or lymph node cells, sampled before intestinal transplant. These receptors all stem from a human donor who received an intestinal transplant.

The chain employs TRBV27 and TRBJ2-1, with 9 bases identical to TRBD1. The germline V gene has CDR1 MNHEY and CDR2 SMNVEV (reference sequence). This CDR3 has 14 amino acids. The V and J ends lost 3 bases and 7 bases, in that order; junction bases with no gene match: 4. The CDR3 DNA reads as TGTGCCAGCAGTTTTCCCGGGACAGGGAATGAGCAGTTCTTC. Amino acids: CASSFPGTGNEQFF.

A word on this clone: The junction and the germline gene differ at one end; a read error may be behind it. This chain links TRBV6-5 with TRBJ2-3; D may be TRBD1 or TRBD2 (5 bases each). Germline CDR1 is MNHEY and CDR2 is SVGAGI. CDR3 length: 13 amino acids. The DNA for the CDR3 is TGTACCAGCAGGGACCACAGGCGAGATACGCAGTATTTT. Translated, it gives CTSRDHRRDTQYF.

CDR3 in amino acids: CASSQDDRGTEAFF. The CDR3, as DNA: TGCGCCAGCAGCCAAGATGACAGGGGCACTGAAGCTTTCTTT. J is TRBJ1-1 and V is TRBV4-1, with 8 positions matching TRBD1. CDR3 length equals 14 residues. Looked up from germline, CDR1 is MGHRA and CDR2 is YSYEKL. V dropped 0 bases and J dropped 4; count of bases not matched to a gene: 1.

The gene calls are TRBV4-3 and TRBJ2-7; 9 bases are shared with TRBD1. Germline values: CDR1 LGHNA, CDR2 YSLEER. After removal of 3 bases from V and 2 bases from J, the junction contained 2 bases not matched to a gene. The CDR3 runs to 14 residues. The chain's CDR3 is CASSQDRGTYEQYF. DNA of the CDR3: TGCGCCAGCAGCCAGGACAGGGGAACCTACGAGCAGTACTTC.

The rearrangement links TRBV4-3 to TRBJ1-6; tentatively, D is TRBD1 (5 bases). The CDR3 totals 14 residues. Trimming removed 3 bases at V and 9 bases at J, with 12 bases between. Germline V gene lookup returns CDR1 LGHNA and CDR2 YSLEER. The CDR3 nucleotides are TGCGCCAGCAGCCATGGACCGGGGGGTTCACCCCTCCACTTT. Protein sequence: CASSHGPGGSPLHF.

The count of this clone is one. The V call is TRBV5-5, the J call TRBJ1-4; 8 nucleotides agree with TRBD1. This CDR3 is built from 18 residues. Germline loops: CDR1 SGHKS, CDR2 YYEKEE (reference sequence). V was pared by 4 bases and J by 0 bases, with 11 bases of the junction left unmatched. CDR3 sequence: CASSTDRGWRATNEKLFF. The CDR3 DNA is TGTGCCAGCAGCACCGACAGGGGTTGGAGGGCAACTAATGAAAAACTGTTTTTT. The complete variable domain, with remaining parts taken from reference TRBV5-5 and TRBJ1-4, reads DAGVTQSPTHLIKTRGQQVTLRCSPISGHKSVSWYQQVLGQGPQFIFQYYEKEERGRGNFPDRFSARQFPNYSSELNVNALLLGDSALYLCASSTDRGWRATNEKLFFGSGTQLSVL.

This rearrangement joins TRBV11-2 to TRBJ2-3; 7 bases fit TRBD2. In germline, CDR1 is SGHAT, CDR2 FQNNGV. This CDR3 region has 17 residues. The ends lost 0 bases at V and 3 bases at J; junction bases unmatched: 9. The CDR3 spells CASSLDPPAGVTDTQYF. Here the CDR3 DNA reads TGTGCCAGCAGCTTAGATCCCCCTGCGGGAGTAACAGATACGCAGTATTTT.

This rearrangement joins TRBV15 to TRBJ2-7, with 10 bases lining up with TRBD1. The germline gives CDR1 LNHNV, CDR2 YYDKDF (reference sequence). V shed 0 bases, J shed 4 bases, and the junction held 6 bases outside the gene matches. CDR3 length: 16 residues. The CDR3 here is CATSRDGDRGAYEQYF. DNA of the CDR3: TGTGCCACCAGCAGAGATGGGGACAGGGGTGCGTACGAGCAGTACTTC.

Here the CDR3 DNA reads TGTGCCAGCAGCCTCTTTAAGGGGACTGAAGCTTTCTTT. It is translated as CASSLFKGTEAFF. V and J are TRBV27 and TRBJ1-1, with D perhaps TRBD1 (5 bases). The V end lost 6 bases, the J end lost 5 bases, and 13 bases lay between the germline ends. This CDR3 contains 13 residues. Germline V gives CDR1 MNHEY, CDR2 SMNVEV (reference sequence).

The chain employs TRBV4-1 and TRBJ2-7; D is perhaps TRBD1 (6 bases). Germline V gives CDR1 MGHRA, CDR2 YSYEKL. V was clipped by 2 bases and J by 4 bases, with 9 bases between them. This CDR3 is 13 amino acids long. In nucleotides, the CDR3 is TGCGCCAGCAGCCAAACAGGACAGTACGAGCAGTACTTC. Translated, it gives CASSQTGQYEQYF.

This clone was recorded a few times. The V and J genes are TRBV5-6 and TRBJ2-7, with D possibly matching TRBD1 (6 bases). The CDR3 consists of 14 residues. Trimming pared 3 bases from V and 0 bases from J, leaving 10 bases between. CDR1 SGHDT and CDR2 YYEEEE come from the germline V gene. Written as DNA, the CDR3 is TGTGCCAGCAGCTCAACGGACAGCTCCTACGAGCAGTACTTC. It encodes CASSSTDSSYEQYF.

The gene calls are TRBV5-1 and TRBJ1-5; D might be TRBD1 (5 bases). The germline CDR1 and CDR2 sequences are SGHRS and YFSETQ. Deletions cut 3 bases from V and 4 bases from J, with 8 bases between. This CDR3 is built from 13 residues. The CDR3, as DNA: TGCGCCAGCAGCTGGGGACTAAATCAGCCCCAGCATTTT. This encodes CASSWGLNQPQHF.

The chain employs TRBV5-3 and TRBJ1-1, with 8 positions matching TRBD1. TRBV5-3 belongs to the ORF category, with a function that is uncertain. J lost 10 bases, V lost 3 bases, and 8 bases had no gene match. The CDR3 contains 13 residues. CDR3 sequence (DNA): TGTGCCAGAAGCTGGGGGGTCGGGACAGGAGCTTTCTTT. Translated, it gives CARSWGVGTGAFF.

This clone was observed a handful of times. Here the CDR3 reads CASSHGTAAQSYEQYF. The CDR3 DNA reads as TGCGCCAGCAGCCACGGGACAGCAGCACAGTCCTACGAGCAGTACTTC. The V gene is TRBV4-1, the J gene TRBJ2-7; 7 bases match TRBD1. With 3 bases clipped from V and 1 base from J, the junction kept 9 bases outside the gene matches. The CDR3 totals 16 residues. Per germline, CDR1 MGHRA and CDR2 YSYEKL.

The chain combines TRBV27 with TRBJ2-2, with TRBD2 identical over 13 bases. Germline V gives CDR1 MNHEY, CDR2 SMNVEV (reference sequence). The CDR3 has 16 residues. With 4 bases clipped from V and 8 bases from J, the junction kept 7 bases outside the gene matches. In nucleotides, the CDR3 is TGTGCCAGCAGTTCCGGACTAGCGGGAGTAAAGGGGGAGCTGTTTTTT. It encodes CASSSGLAGVKGELFF.

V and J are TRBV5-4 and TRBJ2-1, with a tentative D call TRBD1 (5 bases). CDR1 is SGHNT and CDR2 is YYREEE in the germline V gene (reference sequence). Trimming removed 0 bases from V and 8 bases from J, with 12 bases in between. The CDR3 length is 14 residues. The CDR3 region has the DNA TGTGCCAGCAGCTTGGATCCCACAGGTGATGAGCAGTTCTTC. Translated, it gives CASSLDPTGDEQFF.

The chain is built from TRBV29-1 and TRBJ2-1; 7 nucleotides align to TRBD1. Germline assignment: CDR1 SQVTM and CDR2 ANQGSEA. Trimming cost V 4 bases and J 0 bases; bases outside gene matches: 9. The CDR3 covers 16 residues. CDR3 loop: CSVGSRSGGSYNEQFF. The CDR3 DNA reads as TGCAGCGTTGGAAGTCGTTCAGGGGGCTCCTACAATGAGCAGTTCTTC.

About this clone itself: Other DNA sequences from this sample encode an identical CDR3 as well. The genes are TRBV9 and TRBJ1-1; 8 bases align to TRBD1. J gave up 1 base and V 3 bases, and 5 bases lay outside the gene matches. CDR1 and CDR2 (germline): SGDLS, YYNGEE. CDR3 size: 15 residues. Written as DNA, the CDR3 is TGTGCCAGCAGCGCCGGACAGGGTAGGAACACTGAAGCTTTCTTT. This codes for CASSAGQGRNTEAFF. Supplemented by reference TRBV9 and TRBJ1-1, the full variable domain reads DSGVTQTPKHLITATGQRVTLRCSPRSGDLSVYWYQQSLDQGLQFLIQYYNGEERAKGNILERFSAQQFPDLHSELNLSSLELGDSALYFCASSAGQGRNTEAFFGQGTRLTVV.

CDR3 DNA: TGTGCCAGCAGTGGATACAGGGAGCCAGCCAATACGCAGTATTTT. The encoded protein is CASSGYREPANTQYF. V usage is TRBV27 and J usage is TRBJ2-3; D possibly corresponds to TRBD1 (6 bases). V gave up 5 bases and J gave up 7 bases, with 19 bases separating them. CDR3 size: 15 residues. Germline CDR1 reads MNHEY; CDR2 reads SMNVEV (reference sequence).

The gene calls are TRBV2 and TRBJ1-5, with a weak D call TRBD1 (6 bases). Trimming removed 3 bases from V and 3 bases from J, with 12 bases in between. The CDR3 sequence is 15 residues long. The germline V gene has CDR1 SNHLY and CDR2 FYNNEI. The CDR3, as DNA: TGTGCCAGCAGTGACGGCAGGGGCTTCAATCAGCCCCAGCATTTT. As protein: CASSDGRGFNQPQHF.